The rows below give T cell receptor beta chains drawn from one sample of a study of T cells in Graves' hyperthyroidism and ophthalmopathy. MiXCR was run by TCRdb on the multiplex PCR reads, yielding one entry per CDR3 protein. The repertoire consists of about 290,000 distinct CDR3 sequences, with roughly 14% occurring once and the leading ten covering approximately 7.8%. The sequenced sample consisted of blood. These receptors originate from a woman aged 30 to 39 with Graves' hyperthyroidism that later progressed to Graves' ophthalmopathy. The CDR3 runs from the conserved cysteine through the conserved F or W. D genes are given only for firm matches. Not every row has a clone size; where given, it reads once, few, many or a size class.

v_call	d_call	j_call	clone_size	cdr3_nt	cdr3_aa
TRBV18	TRBD1	TRBJ1-1	many	TGTGCCAGCTCACGGGCAGGGGGCCCCACTGAAGCTTTCTTT	CASSRAGGPTEAFF
TRBV4-3	TRBD1	TRBJ1-3	few	TGCGCCAGCAGCCCGGGGGTACAGGGGGCGTCGGGAAACACCATATATTTT	CASSPGVQGASGNTIYF
TRBV28	NA	TRBJ2-1	many	TGTGCCAGCAGCAACCAATACAAGATGGGGTTCTTC	CASSNQYKMGFF
TRBV30	NA	TRBJ2-7	few	TGTGCCTGGAGTGAGGCCGGGCACTACTACGAGCAGTACTTC	CAWSEAGHYYEQYF
TRBV12-3/TRBV12-4	NA	TRBJ1-6	many	TGTGCCAGCAATTTACGGGGGGCCGGCAATTCACCCCTCCACTTT	CASNLRGAGNSPLHF
TRBV27	NA	TRBJ1-4	many	TGTGCCTCAGGGTCGGACCCCCCGGGGAAACTGTTTTTT	CASGSDPPGKLFF
TRBV6-2/TRBV6-3	NA	TRBJ1-1	many	TGTGCCAGCAGTTACGAGTTGAACACTGAAGCTTTCTTT	CASSYELNTEAFF
TRBV9	TRBD2	TRBJ2-5	many	TGTGCCAGCAGCGTAGGGCCAGCGGGGGCCCAAGAGACCCAGTACTTC	CASSVGPAGAQETQYF
TRBV11-2	TRBD1	TRBJ2-3	many	TGTGCCAGCAGCCCCGGGGACAGGGGGACAGATACGCAGTATTTT	CASSPGDRGTDTQYF
TRBV27	TRBD1	TRBJ1-2	many	TGTGCCAGCAGTTTGGGCGGACAGGACTATGGCTACACCTTC	CASSLGGQDYGYTF
TRBV24-1	TRBD2	TRBJ2-1	many	TGTGCCACCAGTGATTGGGGACTAGCGGGAGCCCATGAGCAGTTCTTC	CATSDWGLAGAHEQFF
TRBV7-9	TRBD2	TRBJ2-1	many	TGTGCCAGCAGCTTAGGGGCGGGAGTGAGGAATGAGCAGTTCTTC	CASSLGAGVRNEQFF
TRBV12-3/TRBV12-4	NA	TRBJ1-6	many	TGTGCCAGCAGTTTAGGGGGGGCAAGATCACCCCTCCACTTT	CASSLGGARSPLHF
TRBV20-1	NA	TRBJ1-5	NA	TGCAGTGCTAGTATTCCCCTAGGGAGCAATCAGCCCCAGCATTTT	CSASIPLGSNQPQHF
TRBV19	NA	TRBJ2-2	NA	TGTGCCACCACAAACGGACCGTCCGGGGAGCTGTTTTTT	CATTNGPSGELFF
TRBV2	NA	TRBJ2-1	many	TGTGCCAGCAGTGATCTCCCCGGGAGCTCCTACAATGAGCAGTTCTTC	CASSDLPGSSYNEQFF
TRBV19	TRBD1	TRBJ2-7	NA	TGTGCCAGTAGTCCCGGACAGGTATTTGAGCAGTACTTC	CASSPGQVFEQYF
TRBV7-2	NA	TRBJ2-2	many	TGTGCCAGCAGCTTAGCGGGGCAGGCCGGGGAGCTGTTTTTT	CASSLAGQAGELFF
TRBV27	NA	TRBJ2-1	few	TGTGCCAGTTCCGGGGCTAGGGGTAGTAACACTCAGAGGAGCTCCTACAATGAGCAGTTCTTC	CASSGARGSNTQRSSYNEQFF
TRBV9	NA	TRBJ2-5	few	TGTGCCAGCAGCGTAGTGGGGTTGGGCCAAGAGACCCAGTACTTC	CASSVVGLGQETQYF
TRBV6-2/TRBV6-3	TRBD1	TRBJ1-1	NA	TGTGCCATCAGGCGGGACAGCCCTAACACTGAAGCTTTCTTT	CAIRRDSPNTEAFF
TRBV4-2	TRBD1	TRBJ2-3	NA	TGTGCCAGCAGCCATCCGAGACAGGGGTCAGATACGCAGTATTTT	CASSHPRQGSDTQYF
TRBV6-5	NA	TRBJ2-7	many	TGTGCCAGCAGTTACTCGTATTATGAGGGGCAAAAAGAGTTTGGGCAAAACGAGCAGTACTTC	CASSYSYYEGQKEFGQNEQYF
TRBV9	NA	TRBJ2-1	few	TGTGCCAGCAGCGTAGGGTGGGGGCTGGGCAATGAGCAGTTCTTC	CASSVGWGLGNEQFF
TRBV3-1	NA	TRBJ1-2	many	TGTGCCAGCAGCCAAAGGGTAAACTATGGCTACACCTTC	CASSQRVNYGYTF
TRBV29-1	NA	TRBJ1-5	many	TGCAGCGTTATGGACAGCCCTAATCAGCCCCAGCATTTT	CSVMDSPNQPQHF
TRBV11-2	NA	TRBJ2-7	NA	TGTGCCAGCAGCTTAGAATGGGAACCGGACGAGCAGTACTTC	CASSLEWEPDEQYF
TRBV6-2/TRBV6-3	NA	TRBJ1-2	NA	TGTGCCAGCAGTCCTCGGACCTACTTCACTAACTATGGCTACACCTTC	CASSPRTYFTNYGYTF
TRBV10-3	NA	TRBJ2-1	once	TGTGCCATCGTTGACGAAGGATTCAATGAGCAGTTCTTC	CAIVDEGFNEQFF
TRBV6-1	NA	TRBJ1-1	many	TGTGCCAGCACCGAGATTAGGGGGAACACTGAAGCTTTCTTT	CASTEIRGNTEAFF
TRBV28	NA	TRBJ2-7	few	TGTGCCAGCAGCTCACGCCGACAGACTAGGGAGCCCTACGAGCAGTACTTC	CASSSRRQTREPYEQYF
TRBV6-1	TRBD1	TRBJ1-2	NA	TGTGCCGCCAGAACAGGGGGATATGGCTACACCTTC	CAARTGGYGYTF
TRBV29-1	NA	TRBJ2-5	NA	TGCAGCGTTGGGGGGGGGGACAGTCAAGAGACCCAGTACTTC	CSVGGGDSQETQYF
TRBV7-9	NA	TRBJ2-7	NA	TGTGCCAGCAGCCAGGGGGGGGGGGACGAGCAGTACTTC	CASSQGGGDEQYF
TRBV5-5	NA	TRBJ1-1	many	TGTGCCAGCAGCTTGGAGGGAGTCGGAGCTTTCTTT	CASSLEGVGAFF
TRBV5-1	TRBD2	TRBJ2-3	many	TGCGCCAGCAGTTCCGCGGGAGGGCCGGTCACAGATACGCAGTATTTT	CASSSAGGPVTDTQYF
TRBV14	NA	TRBJ2-1	few	TGTGCCAGCAGACAATTTAACAATGAGCAGTTCTTC	CASRQFNNEQFF
TRBV7-2	NA	TRBJ2-7	many	TGTGCCAGCAGCTTCGAGGGTTCCTACGAGCAGTACTTC	CASSFEGSYEQYF
TRBV28	NA	TRBJ2-7	many	TGTGCCAGCAGTTTCTTCCTCGACTACGAGCAGTACTTC	CASSFFLDYEQYF
TRBV19	NA	TRBJ2-2	NA	TGTGCCAGTACCAAAGGGGGAGGGTCCACCAACACCGGGGAGCTGTTTTTT	CASTKGGGSTNTGELFF
TRBV5-1	TRBD2	TRBJ2-1	many	TGCGCCAGCAGCGGGACTAGCCCGTGGCAGTTCTTC	CASSGTSPWQFF
TRBV27	NA	TRBJ2-7	few	TGTGCCAGCAGCCCTTTAGGACTGGGGGAGGCCGGGGAGCAGTACTTC	CASSPLGLGEAGEQYF
TRBV6-5	TRBD1	TRBJ2-7	many	TGTGCCAGCAGTTACGGGGGAACAGGGGGAAGCGAGCAGTACTTC	CASSYGGTGGSEQYF
TRBV2	NA	TRBJ2-3	many	TGTGCCAGCAGTGAGACACCCCAGACCAGGGATACGCAGTATTTT	CASSETPQTRDTQYF
TRBV7-9	NA	TRBJ2-1	many	TGTGCCAGCAGCCCGCGCCGGAGTGAGCAGTTCTTC	CASSPRRSEQFF
TRBV3-1	NA	TRBJ2-1	many	TGTGCCAGCAGCCAAGAACCTAGCGTTTACAATGAGCAGTTCTTC	CASSQEPSVYNEQFF
TRBV4-1	NA	TRBJ1-4	NA	TGTGCCAGCGGCAACAGCTACGGGACCCCGAATGAAAAACTGTTTTTT	CASGNSYGTPNEKLFF
TRBV10-3	NA	TRBJ2-1	many	TGTGCCATCGGAGACTTCGCCGGGACTTACAATGAGCAGTTCTTC	CAIGDFAGTYNEQFF